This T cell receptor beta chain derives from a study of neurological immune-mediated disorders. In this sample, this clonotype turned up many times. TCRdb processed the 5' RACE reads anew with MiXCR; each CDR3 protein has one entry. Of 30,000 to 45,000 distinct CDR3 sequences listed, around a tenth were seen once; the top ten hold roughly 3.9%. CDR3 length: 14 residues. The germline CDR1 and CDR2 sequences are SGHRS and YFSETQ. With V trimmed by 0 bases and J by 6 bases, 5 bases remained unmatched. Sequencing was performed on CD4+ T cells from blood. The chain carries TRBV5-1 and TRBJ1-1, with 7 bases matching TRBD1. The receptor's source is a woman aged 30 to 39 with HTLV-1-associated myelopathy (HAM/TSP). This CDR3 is CASSLGARGAEAFF. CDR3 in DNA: TGCGCCAGCAGCTTGGGAGCCAGGGGGGCTGAAGCTTTCTTT.